This T cell receptor (beta chain) originates from a study of Tregs in tolerant kidney transplant recipients. Findings and caveats of the study: Some patients' samples used different primers over time, so nucleotide sequences weren't comparable. Biological reproducibility was not directly addressed, but technical replication error appeared minimal. Antigen-driven expansion was suggested because donor-specific Tregs expanded more than all Tregs in tolerant patients.

The nonmyeloablative bone marrow transplants came from related graft donors, with transient mixed chimerism. Unstimulated Tregs (CD4+CD25+CD127-) and CD4+CD25- non-Tregs were sorted from PBMCs. The CDR3 consists of 15 residues. V dropped 0 bases and J dropped 0 bases, with 10 bases sitting between them. The V gene's germline CDR1 is SGHNT and CDR2 YYREEE (reference sequence). This clone was recorded once. Its antigen is unknown. Method: immunoSEQ multiplex PCR; TCRdb's copy keeps in-frame clones and lacks some. The profile shows roughly 80,000 clones, 91% of them singletons. This TCR was recovered from a human patient who received a combined kidney and bone marrow transplant. The T cells may come from the graft donor. The chain links TRBV5-4 to TRBJ2-7; D is unclear. The material was CD4+ T cells from blood (PBMCs), obtained 24 months after the transplant. In nucleotides, the CDR3 is TGTGCCAGCAGCTTGGAAGCCACCCACTCCTACGAGCAGTACTTC. This translates into CASSLEATHSYEQYF.